This paragraph reports one TCR beta chain. Only in-frame clones appear in the TCRdb table, and some are missing; sequencing was by immunoSEQ multiplex PCR. The data contain about 660,000 clones, around 87% of them seen just once; the ten biggest clones take up approximately 0.0097%. This entry is derived from a study of shared T cell receptors in the human thymus. Deletions cut 3 bases from V and 6 bases from J, with 18 bases between. CDR3 length equals 16 residues. Germline V lookup: CDR1 LNHDA, CDR2 SQIVND (reference sequence). These data also featured in a second study, about human thymus T cells.

Sequencing was performed on thymocytes. The chain joins TRBV19 to TRBJ1-5; TRBD1 is a possible D gene (6 bases). The clonotype originates from a boy under two years old with a congenital heart defect. The CDR3 DNA is TGTGCCAGTAGTATGGGGACTACCAGGGGAACTCAGCCCCAGCATTTT. The encoded protein is CASSMGTTRGTQPQHF. The full variable domain, rest sourced from reference TRBV19 and TRBJ1-5, is DGGITQSPKYLFRKEGQNVTLSCEQNLNHDAMYWYRQDPGQGLRLIYYSQIVNDFQKGDIAEGYSVSREKKESFPLTVTSAQKNPTAFYLCASSMGTTRGTQPQHFGDGTRLSIL.